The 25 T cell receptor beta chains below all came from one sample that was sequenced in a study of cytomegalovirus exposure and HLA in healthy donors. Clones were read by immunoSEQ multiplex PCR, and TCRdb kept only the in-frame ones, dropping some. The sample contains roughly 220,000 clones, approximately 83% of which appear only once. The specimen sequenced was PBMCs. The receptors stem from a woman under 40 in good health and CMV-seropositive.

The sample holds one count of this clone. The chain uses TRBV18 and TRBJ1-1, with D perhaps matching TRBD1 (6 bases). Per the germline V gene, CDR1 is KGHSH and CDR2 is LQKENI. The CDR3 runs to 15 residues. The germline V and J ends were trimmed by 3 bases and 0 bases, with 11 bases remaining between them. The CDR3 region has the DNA TGTGCCAGCTCACCCCCGGGGGCGGTGAACACTGAAGCTTTCTTT. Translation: CASSPPGAVNTEAFF.

In DNA, the CDR3 is TGTGCCAGCAGCCCACAAACAGGGACTGGCTACACCTTC. Its protein is CASSPQTGTGYTF. This chain connects TRBV9 to TRBJ1-2, with D maybe TRBD1 (6 bases). Germline assignment: CDR1 SGDLS and CDR2 YYNGEE. The CDR3 covers 13 residues. The V end lost 4 bases, the J end lost 7 bases, and 14 bases lay between the germline ends. The full variable domain, its missing parts supplied by reference TRBV9 and TRBJ1-2, is DSGVTQTPKHLITATGQRVTLRCSPRSGDLSVYWYQQSLDQGLQFLIQYYNGEERAKGNILERFSAQQFPDLHSELNLSSLELGDSALYFCASSPQTGTGYTFGSGTRLTVV.

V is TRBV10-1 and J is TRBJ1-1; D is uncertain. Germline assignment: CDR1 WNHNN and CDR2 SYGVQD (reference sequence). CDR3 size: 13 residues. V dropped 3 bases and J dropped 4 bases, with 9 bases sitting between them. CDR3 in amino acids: CASSDTLGTEAFF. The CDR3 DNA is TGCGCCAGCAGTGACACATTGGGCACTGAAGCTTTCTTT.

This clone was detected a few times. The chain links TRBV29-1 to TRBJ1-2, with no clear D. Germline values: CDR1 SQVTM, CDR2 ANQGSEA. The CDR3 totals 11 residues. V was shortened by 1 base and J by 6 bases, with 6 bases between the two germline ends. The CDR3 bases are TGCAGCGTTGAAGCGACCAATGGCTACACCTTC. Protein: CSVEATNGYTF.

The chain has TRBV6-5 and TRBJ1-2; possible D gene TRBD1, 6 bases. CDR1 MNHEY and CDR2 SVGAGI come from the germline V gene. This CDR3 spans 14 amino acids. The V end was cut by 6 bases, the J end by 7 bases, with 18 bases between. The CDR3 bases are TGTGCCAGCAGCCGGGGACCGCTCAGGGGTGGCTACACCTTC. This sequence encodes CASSRGPLRGGYTF.

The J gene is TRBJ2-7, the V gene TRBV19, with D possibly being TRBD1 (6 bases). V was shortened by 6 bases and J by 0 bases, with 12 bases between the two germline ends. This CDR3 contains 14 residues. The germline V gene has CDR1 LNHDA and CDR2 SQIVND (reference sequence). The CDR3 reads CASSTGIGSYEQYF. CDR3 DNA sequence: TGTGCCAGTAGCACAGGGATAGGCTCCTACGAGCAGTACTTC.

This CDR3 is CASSYSRGGSYNEQFF. The CDR3 region has the DNA TGTGCCAGCAGTTACTCGAGGGGAGGCTCCTACAATGAGCAGTTCTTC. This sequence joins TRBV6-5 and TRBJ2-1; possibly TRBD2 for D (6 bases). Per germline, CDR1 MNHEY and CDR2 SVGAGI. V gave up 0 bases and J gave up 0 bases, with 9 bases separating them. The length of the CDR3 is 16 residues.

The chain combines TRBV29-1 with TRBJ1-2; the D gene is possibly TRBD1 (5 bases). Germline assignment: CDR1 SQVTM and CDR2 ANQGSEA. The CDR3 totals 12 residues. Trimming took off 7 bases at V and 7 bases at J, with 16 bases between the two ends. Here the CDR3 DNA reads TGCAGCGCCCCGGGCAGGGTTGGTGGCTACACCTTC. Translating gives CSAPGRVGGYTF. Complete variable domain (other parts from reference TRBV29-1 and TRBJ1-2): SAVISQKPSRDICQRGTSLTIQCQVDSQVTMMFWYRQQPGQSLTLIATANQGSEATYESGFVIDKFPISRPNLTFSTLTVSNMSPEDSSIYLCSAPGRVGGYTFGSGTRLTVV.

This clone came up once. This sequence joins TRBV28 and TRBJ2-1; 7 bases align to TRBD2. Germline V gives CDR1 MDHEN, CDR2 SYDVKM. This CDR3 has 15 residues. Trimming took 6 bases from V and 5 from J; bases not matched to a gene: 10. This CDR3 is CASRIGTKEHNEQFF. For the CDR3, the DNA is TGTGCCAGCAGGATCGGGACTAAGGAACACAATGAGCAGTTCTTC.

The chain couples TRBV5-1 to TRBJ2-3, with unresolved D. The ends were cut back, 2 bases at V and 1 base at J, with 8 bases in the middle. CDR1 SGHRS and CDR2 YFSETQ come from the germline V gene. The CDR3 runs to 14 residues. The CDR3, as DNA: TGCGCCAGCAGCTTCCTGGCGGGCACAGATACGCAGTATTTT. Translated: CASSFLAGTDTQYF.

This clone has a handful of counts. The CDR3 sequence is CASSQGQGGNTEAFF. The CDR3 bases are TGCGCCAGCAGCCAAGGACAGGGAGGAAACACTGAAGCTTTCTTT. The chain is built from TRBV4-1 and TRBJ1-1; 7 bases fit TRBD1. The germline V gene has CDR1 MGHRA and CDR2 YSYEKL. V was clipped by 1 base and J by 2 bases; unmatched bases: 4. This CDR3 has 15 amino acids.

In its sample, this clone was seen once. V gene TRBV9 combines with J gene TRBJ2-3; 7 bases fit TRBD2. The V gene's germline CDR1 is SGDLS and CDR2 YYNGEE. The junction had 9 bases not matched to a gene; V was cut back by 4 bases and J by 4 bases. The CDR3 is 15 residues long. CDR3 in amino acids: CASSLGAGAADTQYF. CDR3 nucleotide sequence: TGTGCCAGCAGCCTTGGGGCGGGAGCCGCAGATACGCAGTATTTT.

The CDR3 nucleotides read TGTGCCAGCAGCTTAGGCCTACGGGGACGGGTGAACACTGAAGCTTTCTTT. Translated: CASSLGLRGRVNTEAFF. The chain carries TRBV13 and TRBJ1-1, with D tentatively TRBD1 (5 bases). V was trimmed by 0 bases and J by 0 bases, leaving 14 bases between them. This CDR3 comprises 17 residues. CDR1 is PRHDT, CDR2 FYEKMQ, per germline (reference sequence).

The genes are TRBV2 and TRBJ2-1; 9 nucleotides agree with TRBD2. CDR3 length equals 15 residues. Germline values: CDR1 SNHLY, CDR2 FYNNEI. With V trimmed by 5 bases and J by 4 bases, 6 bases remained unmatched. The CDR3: CASSPGLADYNEQFF. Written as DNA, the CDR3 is TGTGCCAGCAGTCCGGGACTAGCAGATTACAATGAGCAGTTCTTC.

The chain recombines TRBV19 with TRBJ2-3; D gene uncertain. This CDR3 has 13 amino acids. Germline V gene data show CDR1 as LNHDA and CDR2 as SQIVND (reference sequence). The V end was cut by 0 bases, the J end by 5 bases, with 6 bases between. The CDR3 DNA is TGTGCCAGTAGTATAGATCGGGTAGATACGCAGTATTTT. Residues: CASSIDRVDTQYF. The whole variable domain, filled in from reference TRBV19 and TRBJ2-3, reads DGGITQSPKYLFRKEGQNVTLSCEQNLNHDAMYWYRQDPGQGLRLIYYSQIVNDFQKGDIAEGYSVSREKKESFPLTVTSAQKNPTAFYLCASSIDRVDTQYFGPGTRLTVL.

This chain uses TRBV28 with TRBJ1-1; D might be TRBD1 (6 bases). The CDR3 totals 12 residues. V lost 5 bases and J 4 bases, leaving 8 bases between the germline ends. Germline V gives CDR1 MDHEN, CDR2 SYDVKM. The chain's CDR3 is CASSRGLTEAFF. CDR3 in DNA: TGTGCCAGCAGTCGGGGGCTCACTGAAGCTTTCTTT.

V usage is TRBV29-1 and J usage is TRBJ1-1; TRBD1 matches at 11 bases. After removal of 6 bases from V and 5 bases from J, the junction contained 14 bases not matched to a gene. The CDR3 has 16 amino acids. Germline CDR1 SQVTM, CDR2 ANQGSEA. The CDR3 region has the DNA TGCAGCGTGACCTCCGGGACAGGGGGGGGTAGTACTGAAGCTTTCTTT. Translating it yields CSVTSGTGGGSTEAFF.

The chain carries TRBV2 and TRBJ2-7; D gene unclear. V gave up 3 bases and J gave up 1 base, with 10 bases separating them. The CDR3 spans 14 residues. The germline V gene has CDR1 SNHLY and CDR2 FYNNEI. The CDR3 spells CASSDEAGSYEQYF. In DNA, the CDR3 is TGTGCCAGCAGTGATGAGGCAGGATCCTACGAGCAGTACTTC.

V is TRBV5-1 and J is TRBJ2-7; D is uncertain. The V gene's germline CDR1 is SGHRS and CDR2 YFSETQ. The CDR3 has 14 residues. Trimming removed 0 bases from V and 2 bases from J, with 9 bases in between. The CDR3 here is CASSLDSNPYEQYF. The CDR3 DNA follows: TGCGCCAGCAGCTTGGATAGTAACCCCTACGAGCAGTACTTC.

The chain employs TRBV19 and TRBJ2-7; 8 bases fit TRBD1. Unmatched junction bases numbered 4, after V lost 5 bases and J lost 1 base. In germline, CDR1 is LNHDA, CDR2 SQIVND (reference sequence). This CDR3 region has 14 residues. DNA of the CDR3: TGTGCCAGTAGTGGCGGACAGGGTTCCTACGAGCAGTACTTC. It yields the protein CASSGGQGSYEQYF.

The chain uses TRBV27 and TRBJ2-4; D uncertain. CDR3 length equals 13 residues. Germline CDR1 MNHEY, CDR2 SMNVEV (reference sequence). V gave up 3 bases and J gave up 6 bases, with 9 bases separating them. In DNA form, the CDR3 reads TGTGCCAGCAGTTTCTTCGACTCAAACATTCAGTACTTC. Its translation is CASSFFDSNIQYF.

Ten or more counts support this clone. Here the CDR3 reads CASSLQDRLDGELFF. The CDR3 DNA follows: TGTGCCAGCAGCTTACAGGACAGGTTGGACGGGGAGCTGTTTTTT. The chain is built from TRBV7-9 and TRBJ2-2, with 7 bases that match TRBD1. CDR3 length: 15 residues. Germline-derived CDR1 and CDR2 are SEHNR and FQNEAQ (reference sequence). V lost 2 bases to trimming and J lost 7 bases; unmatched junction nucleotides: 7. The variable domain in full, with the rest retrieved from reference TRBV7-9 and TRBJ2-2, is DTGVSQNPRHKITKRGQNVTFRCDPISEHNRLYWYRQTLGQGPEFLTYFQNEAQLEKSRLLSDRFSAERPKGSFSTLEIQRTEQGDSAMYLCASSLQDRLDGELFFGEGSRLTVL.

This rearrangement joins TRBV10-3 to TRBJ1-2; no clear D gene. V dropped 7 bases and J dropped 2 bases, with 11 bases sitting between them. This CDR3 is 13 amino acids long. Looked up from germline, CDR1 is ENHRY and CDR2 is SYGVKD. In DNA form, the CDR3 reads TGTGCCATCACTCCGGACCTCAACTATGGCTACACCTTC. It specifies CAITPDLNYGYTF.

The CDR3 is CASSEGTGGNQPQHF. The CDR3 DNA reads TGTGCCAGCAGCGAGGGGACAGGGGGCAATCAGCCCCAGCATTTT. The gene calls are TRBV5-5 and TRBJ1-5, with 10 bases aligning to TRBD1. With 4 bases clipped from V and 2 bases from J, the junction kept 3 bases outside the gene matches. This CDR3 region has 15 residues. In germline, CDR1 is SGHKS, CDR2 YYEKEE (reference sequence).

CDR3 bases: TGTGCCAGCAGTTCTCGGGGGGAGCCGGCCTACGAGCAGTACTTC. This translates into CASSSRGEPAYEQYF. The gene calls are TRBV27 and TRBJ2-7; TRBD2 agrees at 7 bases. The J segment lost 2 bases and the V segment lost 4 bases, leaving 8 bases of the junction unmatched. CDR3 size: 15 residues. Germline CDR1 and CDR2: MNHEY and SMNVEV (reference sequence).